Here is one TCR beta chain with its context. Germline CDR1 and CDR2: MDHEN and SYDVKM. Trimming removed 5 bases at V and 2 bases at J, with 10 bases between. The CDR3 has 14 amino acids. All donors were Caucasian adults living in Nashville, Tennessee. Genomic DNA of unsorted samples came from 85 million to 90 million PBMCs. The data were taken from a study of shared clonotypes between healthy human individuals. The genomic DNA of each subset was split evenly across several immunoSEQ plates. Data came from immunoSEQ multiplex PCR; TCRdb stores just in-frame clones and leaves some out. Of about half a million clones in the sample, roughly 80% were seen once.

The sequencing input was PBMCs. The chain is built from TRBV28 and TRBJ1-5, with D uncertain. The TCR sequence derives from a woman aged 40 to 49 in good health. Some clones in this sample may be carry-over from other donors' samples. CDR3 DNA: TGTGCCAGCAGTGAGGGCCGTGGCAATCAGCCCCAGCATTTT. Protein sequence: CASSEGRGNQPQHF.